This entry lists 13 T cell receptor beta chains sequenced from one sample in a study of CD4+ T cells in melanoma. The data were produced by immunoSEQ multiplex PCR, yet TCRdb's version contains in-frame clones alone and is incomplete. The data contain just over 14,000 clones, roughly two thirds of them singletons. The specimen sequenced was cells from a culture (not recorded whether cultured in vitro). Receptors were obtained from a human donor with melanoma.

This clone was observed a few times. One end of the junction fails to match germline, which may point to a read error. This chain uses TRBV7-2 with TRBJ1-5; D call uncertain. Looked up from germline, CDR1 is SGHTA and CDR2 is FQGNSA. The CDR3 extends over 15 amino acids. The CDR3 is CASSLARTSNQPQHF. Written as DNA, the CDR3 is TGTGCCAGCAGCCTAGCCCGGACTAGCAATCAGCCCCAGCATTTT.

The CDR3 loop is CASSPGGGFDTEAFF. CDR3 nucleotides: TGCGCCAGCAGCCCCGGCGGGGGTTTCGACACTGAAGCTTTCTTT. J is TRBJ1-1 and V is TRBV5-1, with D perhaps matching TRBD1 (5 bases). Germline CDR1 is SGHRS and CDR2 is YFSETQ. This CDR3 comprises 15 residues. Trimming took off 4 bases at V and 3 bases at J, with 16 bases between the two ends. Variable domain in full (rest from reference TRBV5-1 and TRBJ1-1): KAGVTQTPRYLIKTRGQQVTLSCSPISGHRSVSWYQQTPGQGLQFLFEYFSETQRNKGNFPGRFSGRQFSNSRSEMNVSTLELGDSALYLCASSPGGGFDTEAFFGQGTRLTVV.

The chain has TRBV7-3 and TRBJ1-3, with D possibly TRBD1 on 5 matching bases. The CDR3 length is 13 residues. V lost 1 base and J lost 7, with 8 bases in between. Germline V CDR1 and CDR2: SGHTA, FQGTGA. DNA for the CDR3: TGTGCCAGCAGCTTAAACCGGGGGAACACCATATATTTT. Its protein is CASSLNRGNTIYF. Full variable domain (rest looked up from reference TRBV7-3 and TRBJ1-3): GAGVSQTPSNKVTEKGKYVELRCDPISGHTALYWYRQSLGQGPEFLIYFQGTGAADDSGLPNDRFFAVRPEGSVSTLKIQRTERGDSAVYLCASSLNRGNTIYFGEGSWLTVV.

The CDR3, as DNA: TGTGCCAGCAGCCCCGGGGGAAATCAGCCCCAGCATTTT. It specifies CASSPGGNQPQHF. The rearrangement uses TRBV11-2 and TRBJ1-5, with D possibly matching TRBD1 (5 bases). CDR3 size: 13 residues. Trimming stripped 5 bases from V and 4 bases from J, with 9 bases between. The germline V gene encodes CDR1 SGHAT and CDR2 FQNNGV. Filled out from reference TRBV11-2 and TRBJ1-5, the complete variable domain reads EAGVAQSPRYKIIEKRQSVAFWCNPISGHATLYWYQQILGQGPKLLIQFQNNGVVDDSQLPKDRFSAERLKGVDSTLKIQPAKLEDSAVYLCASSPGGNQPQHFGDGTRLSIL.

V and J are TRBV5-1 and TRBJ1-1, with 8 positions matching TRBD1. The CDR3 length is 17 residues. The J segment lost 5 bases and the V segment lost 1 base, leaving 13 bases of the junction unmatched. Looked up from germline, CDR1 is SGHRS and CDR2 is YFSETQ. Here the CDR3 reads CASSLKAQGARRTEAFF. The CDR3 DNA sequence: TGCGCCAGCAGCTTGAAAGCCCAGGGGGCAAGAAGAACTGAAGCTTTCTTT. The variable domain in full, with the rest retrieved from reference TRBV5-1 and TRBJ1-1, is KAGVTQTPRYLIKTRGQQVTLSCSPISGHRSVSWYQQTPGQGLQFLFEYFSETQRNKGNFPGRFSGRQFSNSRSEMNVSTLELGDSALYLCASSLKAQGARRTEAFFGQGTRLTVV.

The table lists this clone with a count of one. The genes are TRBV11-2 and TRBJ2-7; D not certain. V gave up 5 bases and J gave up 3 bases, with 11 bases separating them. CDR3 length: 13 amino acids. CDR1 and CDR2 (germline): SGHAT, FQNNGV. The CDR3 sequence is CASSRRVFYEQYF. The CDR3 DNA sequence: TGTGCCAGCAGCCGAAGGGTCTTCTACGAGCAGTACTTC.

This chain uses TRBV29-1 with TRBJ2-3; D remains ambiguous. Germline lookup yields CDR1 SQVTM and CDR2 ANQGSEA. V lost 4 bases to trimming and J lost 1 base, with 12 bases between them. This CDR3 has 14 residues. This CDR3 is CSVGPGLGTDTQYF. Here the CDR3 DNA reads TGCAGCGTTGGGCCAGGCCTGGGCACAGATACGCAGTATTTT.

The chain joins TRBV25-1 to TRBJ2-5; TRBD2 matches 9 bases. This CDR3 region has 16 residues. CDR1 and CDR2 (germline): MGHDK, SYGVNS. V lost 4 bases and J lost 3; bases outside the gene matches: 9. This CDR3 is CASSVRSGGTKETQYF. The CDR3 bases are TGTGCCAGCAGTGTACGGAGCGGGGGGACGAAAGAGACCCAGTACTTC.

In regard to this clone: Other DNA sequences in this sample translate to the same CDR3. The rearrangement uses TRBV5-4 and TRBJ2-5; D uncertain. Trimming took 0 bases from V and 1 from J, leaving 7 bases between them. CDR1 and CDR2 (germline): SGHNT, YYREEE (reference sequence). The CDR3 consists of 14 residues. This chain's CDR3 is CASSLAGSQETQYF. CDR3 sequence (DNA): TGTGCCAGCAGCTTGGCGGGCAGCCAAGAGACCCAGTACTTC.

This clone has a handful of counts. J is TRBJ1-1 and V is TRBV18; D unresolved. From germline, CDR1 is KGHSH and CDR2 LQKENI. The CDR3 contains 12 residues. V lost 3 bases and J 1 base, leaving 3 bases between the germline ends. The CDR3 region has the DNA TGTGCCAGCTCACCGGGGAACACTGAAGCTTTCTTT. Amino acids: CASSPGNTEAFF.

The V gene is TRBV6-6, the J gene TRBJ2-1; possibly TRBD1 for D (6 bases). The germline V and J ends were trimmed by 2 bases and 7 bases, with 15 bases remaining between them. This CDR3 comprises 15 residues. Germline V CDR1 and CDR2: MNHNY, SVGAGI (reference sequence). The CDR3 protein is CASSYGGQTSNEQFF. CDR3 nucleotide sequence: TGTGCCAGCAGTTACGGTGGACAGACCTCTAATGAGCAGTTCTTC.

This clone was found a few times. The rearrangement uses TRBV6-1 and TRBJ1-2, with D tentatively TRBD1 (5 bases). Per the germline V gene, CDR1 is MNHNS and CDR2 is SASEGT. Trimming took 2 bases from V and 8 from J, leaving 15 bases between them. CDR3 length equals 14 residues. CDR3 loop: CASSERGSKRGYTF. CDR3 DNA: TGTGCCAGCAGTGAAAGGGGCAGTAAAAGGGGCTACACCTTC.

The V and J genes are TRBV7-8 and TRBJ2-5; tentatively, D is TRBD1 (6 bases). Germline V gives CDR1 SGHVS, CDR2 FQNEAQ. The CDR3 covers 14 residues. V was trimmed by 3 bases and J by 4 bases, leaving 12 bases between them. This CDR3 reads CASSFRGPAETQYF. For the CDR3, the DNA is TGTGCCAGCAGCTTCAGGGGACCCGCAGAGACCCAGTACTTC.